Below, 15 T cell receptor beta chains from the same sample are listed, as sequenced in a study of human CD8 memory T cell subsets. TCR beta libraries were made by UMI-labeled 5' RACE. TCRdb reanalyzed the 5' RACE reads, giving one entry per CDR3 protein sequence and no DNA. The listing contains some 17,000 distinct CDR3 sequences. Sequences were obtained from CD8+ stem-like memory T cells (TSCM and TCM) sorted from PBMCs. Documented subset: stem-like memory CD8 T cells (TSTEM), CCR7+ PD-1- TIGIT-. These receptor sequences come from a human donor in good health.

This chain uses TRBV7-9 with TRBJ2-7; TCRdb reports TRBD1, a call that lacks DNA to check it against. The CDR3 has 16 amino acids. The V gene's germline CDR1 is SEHNR and CDR2 FQNEAQ (reference sequence). This CDR3 reads CASSPIVNRGNYEQYF.

This chain connects TRBV2 to TRBJ1-5; TCRdb reports TRBD1, a call that lacks DNA to check it against. Germline V CDR1 and CDR2: SNHLY, FYNNEI. The CDR3 extends over 14 amino acids. CDR3 residues: CASRTGGSNQPQHF.

This clonotype shows up as medium-sized by frequency. The chain uses TRBV7-3 and TRBJ2-7; TCRdb's D call of TRBD1 is untestable without DNA. CDR1 is SGHTA and CDR2 is FQGTGA in the germline V gene. CDR3 size: 13 residues. CDR3 sequence: CASSSGQGREQYF.

V gene TRBV6-2 or TRBV6-3 combines with J gene TRBJ2-1; TCRdb gives TRBD2 as the D gene, but with no DNA this cannot be confirmed. Germline V gene data show CDR1 as MNHEY and CDR2 as SVGEGT. This CDR3 comprises 13 residues. CDR3 residues: CASSRLAGNEQFF.

V usage is TRBV6-5 and J usage is TRBJ2-5. Germline V CDR1 and CDR2: MNHEY, SVGAGI. The CDR3 extends over 13 amino acids. The CDR3 sequence: CASSYQIQETQYF.

The chain uses TRBV25-1 and TRBJ1-1. Germline assignment: CDR1 MGHDK and CDR2 SYGVNS. This CDR3 has 12 amino acids. The CDR3 here is CASGRGSTEAFF.

V usage is TRBV28 and J usage is TRBJ2-7. The CDR3 runs to 14 residues. Per the germline V gene, CDR1 is MDHEN and CDR2 is SYDVKM. The chain's CDR3 is CASRKLTESLEQYF. The variable domain in full, completed from reference TRBV28 and TRBJ2-7, reads DVKVTQSSRYLVKRTGEKVFLECVQDMDHENMFWYRQDPGLGLRLIYFSYDVKMKEKGDIPEGYSVSREKKERFSLILESASTNQTSMYLCASRKLTESLEQYFGPGTRLTVT.

The V and J genes are TRBV24-1 and TRBJ1-1; the D call from TCRdb, TRBD1, cannot be confirmed without DNA. Germline V lookup: CDR1 KGHDR, CDR2 SFDVKD. This CDR3 has 14 amino acids. The CDR3 protein is CATSDSTGTGQAFF.

This rearrangement joins TRBV3-1 to TRBJ2-7; absent DNA, TCRdb's TRBD1 call cannot be checked. Germline V gives CDR1 LGHDT, CDR2 YNNKEL (reference sequence). This CDR3 has 16 amino acids. The CDR3 sequence: CASSQVPGGSAGEQYF.

The chain employs TRBV6-5 and TRBJ2-2; TCRdb gives TRBD1 as the D gene, but with no DNA this cannot be confirmed. The CDR3 loop spans 16 amino acids. The germline V gene encodes CDR1 MNHEY and CDR2 SVGAGI. CDR3 loop: CASSYVGGSNTGELFF.

This chain uses TRBV27 with TRBJ2-2. Germline lookup yields CDR1 MNHEY and CDR2 SMNVEV (reference sequence). The CDR3 is 12 amino acids. The CDR3 is CASRDPTGELFF.

The chain couples TRBV7-9 to TRBJ1-5. Germline CDR1 is SEHNR and CDR2 is FQNEAQ (reference sequence). This CDR3 is built from 12 residues. Here the CDR3 reads CASSFRRQPQHF.

The chain is built from TRBV7-8 and TRBJ2-1; the TRBD1 assignment by TCRdb is unverifiable without DNA. Germline V lookup: CDR1 SGHVS, CDR2 FQNEAQ. CDR3 length: 16 residues. CDR3 sequence: CASSLHRKGTYNEQFF.

Measured by frequency, this clonotype is medium-sized. The rearrangement links TRBV7-8 to TRBJ2-7; lacking DNA, the TRBD2 call made by TCRdb goes unchecked. In germline, CDR1 is SGHVS, CDR2 FQNEAQ. The CDR3 loop spans 17 amino acids. CDR3 loop: CASSLDSSGRNSVEQYF.

V and J are TRBV7-9 and TRBJ1-1. From germline, CDR1 is SEHNR and CDR2 FQNEAQ (reference sequence). The CDR3 is 14 amino acids. CDR3 in amino acids: CATAGSGFGTEAFF. The full variable domain, in which reference TRBV7-9 and TRBJ1-1 provide the parts outside the CDR3, is DTGVSQNPRHKITKRGQNVTFRCDPISEHNRLYWYRQTLGQGPEFLTYFQNEAQLEKSRLLSDRFSAERPKGSFSTLEIQRTEQGDSAMYLCATAGSGFGTEAFFGQGTRLTVV.